The 6 T cell receptor beta chains reported below all come from one sample, sequenced in a study of shared clonotypes between healthy human individuals. Repertoires were generated with immunoSEQ multiplex PCR, while TCRdb's copy carries only in-frame clones and drops some. This table has 950,000 to 1,100,000 clones, approximately 72% appearing once. Sequencing was done on a sample of memory CD4+ T cells sorted from blood. The subset here: CD45RA-negative fraction. The origin of the receptors is a man aged 18 to 30 in good health.

The chain joins TRBV7-9 to TRBJ2-3, with D possibly TRBD1 on 5 matching bases. The CDR3 extends over 15 amino acids. Germline V gives CDR1 SEHNR, CDR2 FQNEAQ (reference sequence). Trimming took off 7 bases at V and 0 bases at J, with 14 bases between the two ends. CDR3 sequence reads: CASTLGQTSTDTQYF. The CDR3 DNA reads TGTGCCAGCACCCTGGGGCAGACTAGCACAGATACGCAGTATTTT.

This chain connects TRBV6-1 to TRBJ2-1; the D is unclear. Germline V gene sequence: CDR1 MNHNS, CDR2 SASEGT. Trimming left V 0 bases short and J 3 bases short, with 12 bases between. The CDR3 loop spans 16 amino acids. The DNA of the CDR3 is TGTGCCAGCAGTGAAGCAGGTAGCACTTTCTACAATGAGCAGTTCTTC. This encodes CASSEAGSTFYNEQFF.

V and J are TRBV27 and TRBJ2-5; 10 bases agree with TRBD2. There are 15 residues in the CDR3. J lost 7 bases, V lost 6 bases, and 11 bases had no gene match. Germline V gene data show CDR1 as MNHEY and CDR2 as SMNVEV (reference sequence). CDR3 sequence (DNA): TGTGCCAGCAGCCCCGCTAGCGGGGGAGTCGGGACCCAGTACTTC. It codes for CASSPASGGVGTQYF.

This clone was seen a few times. The rearrangement joins TRBV13 to TRBJ2-5; 14 bases fit TRBD2. J lost 3 bases, V lost 3 bases, and 6 bases had no gene match. This CDR3 is built from 17 residues. CDR1 and CDR2 (germline): PRHDT, FYEKMQ (reference sequence). The chain's CDR3 is CASSFGTSGRGEETQYF. The CDR3 bases are TGTGCCAGCAGCTTCGGGACTAGCGGGAGAGGTGAAGAGACCCAGTACTTC.

The chain joins TRBV10-3 to TRBJ2-1, with 12 positions matching TRBD1. The V gene's germline CDR1 is ENHRY and CDR2 SYGVKD. Unmatched junction bases numbered 4, after V lost 3 bases and J lost 7 bases. The CDR3 spans 15 residues. The CDR3 region has the DNA TGTGCCATCAGTGATGGGACAGGGGGCGAGAATGAGCAGTTCTTC. Protein product: CAISDGTGGENEQFF.

This clone was seen once. This chain connects TRBV5-1 to TRBJ2-7, with TRBD1 matching over 11 bases. This CDR3 is built from 15 residues. The trim removed 0 bases at V and 5 bases at J, leaving 4 bases unmatched. The V gene's germline CDR1 is SGHRS and CDR2 YFSETQ. CDR3 residues: CASSLGRTGGDEQYF. The CDR3 nucleotides read TGCGCCAGCAGCTTGGGAAGGACAGGGGGCGACGAGCAGTACTTC.